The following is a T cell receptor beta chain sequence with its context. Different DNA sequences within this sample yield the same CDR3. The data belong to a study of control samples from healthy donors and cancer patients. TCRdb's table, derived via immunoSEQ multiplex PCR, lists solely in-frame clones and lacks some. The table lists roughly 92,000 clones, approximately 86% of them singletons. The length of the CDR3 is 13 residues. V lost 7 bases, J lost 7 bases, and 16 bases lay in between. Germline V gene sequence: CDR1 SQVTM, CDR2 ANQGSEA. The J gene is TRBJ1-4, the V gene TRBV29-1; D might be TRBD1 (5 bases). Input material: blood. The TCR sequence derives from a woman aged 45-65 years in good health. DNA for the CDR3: TGCAGCGCCGGGGGGAGGGGAGGTGAAAAACTGTTTTTT. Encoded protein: CSAGGRGGEKLFF.